This T cell receptor (beta chain) was retrieved from a study of graft-versus-host responses after intestinal transplantation. Study-wide points: Early after transplant, HvG clones declined as circulating GvH clones peaked. Individuals who had graft-donor T cell macrochimerism had allografts that showed high graft-versus-host to host-versus-graft clonal ratios.

Of note for this clone: Its antigen remains unidentified.

To release intraepithelial and lamina propria lymphocytes, the graft tissue was processed. This table comes from immunoSEQ multiplex PCR, and its TCRdb copy is limited to in-frame clones, with some not included. The table includes under 75,000 clones, 89% detected once. V shed 0 bases and J shed 2 bases, with 10 bases lying between them. There are 15 residues in the CDR3. Germline V gene data show CDR1 as PRHDT and CDR2 as FYEKMQ (reference sequence). V gene TRBV13 combines with J gene TRBJ1-2, with D uncertain. This clonotype was sampled from a human patient who received an intestinal transplant, so some T cells may come from the graft donor. Sequences were derived from ileum tissue, sampled 350 to 400 days after transplant. The CDR3 DNA is TGTGCCAGCAGCTTAGGGGTAGAGGGAAACTATGGCTACACCTTC. Residues: CASSLGVEGNYGYTF. Combining the CDR3 with reference TRBV13 and TRBJ1-2 gives the whole variable domain AAGVIQSPRHLIKEKRETATLKCYPIPRHDTVYWYQQGPGQDPQFLISFYEKMQSDKGSIPDRFSAQQFSDYHSELNMSSLELGDSALYFCASSLGVEGNYGYTFGSGTRLTVV.